This T cell receptor beta chain was captured in a study of post-analysis software for immune sequencing data. Overall study results and limits: A significant reduction in normalized Chao1 diversity was observed in multiple sclerosis patients versus controls. The five TRBV segments detected at higher frequency in patients than in controls included TRBV5-6, TRBV5-1 and TRBV20-1.

This CDR3 is built from 16 residues. Germline-derived CDR1 and CDR2 are SGHAT and FQNNGV. As for this clonotype: The antigen is not known.

Unique molecular identifiers were present in the TCR beta cDNA libraries. Out of roughly 0.95 to 10 million T cells, a few hundred thousand cDNA molecules were generated. From the PCR reads, TCRdb called clonotypes with MiXCR, one entry per CDR3 protein. Of approximately 730,000 distinct CDR3 sequences detected, more than 45% appear once; the ten largest clones hold 4% to 5%. The TCR originated in a girl aged 10-17 years with multiple sclerosis. The V and J genes are TRBV11-2 and TRBJ2-4, with 10 bases identical to TRBD2. The closer fit of TRBJ2-7 to the DNA end suggests the J call may be wrong. The sample taken for sequencing was blood. The CDR3 reads CASSLDVGLAAYEQYF. The CDR3 DNA follows: TGTGCCAGCAGCTTAGACGTCGGACTAGCGGCCTACGAGCAGTACTTC.